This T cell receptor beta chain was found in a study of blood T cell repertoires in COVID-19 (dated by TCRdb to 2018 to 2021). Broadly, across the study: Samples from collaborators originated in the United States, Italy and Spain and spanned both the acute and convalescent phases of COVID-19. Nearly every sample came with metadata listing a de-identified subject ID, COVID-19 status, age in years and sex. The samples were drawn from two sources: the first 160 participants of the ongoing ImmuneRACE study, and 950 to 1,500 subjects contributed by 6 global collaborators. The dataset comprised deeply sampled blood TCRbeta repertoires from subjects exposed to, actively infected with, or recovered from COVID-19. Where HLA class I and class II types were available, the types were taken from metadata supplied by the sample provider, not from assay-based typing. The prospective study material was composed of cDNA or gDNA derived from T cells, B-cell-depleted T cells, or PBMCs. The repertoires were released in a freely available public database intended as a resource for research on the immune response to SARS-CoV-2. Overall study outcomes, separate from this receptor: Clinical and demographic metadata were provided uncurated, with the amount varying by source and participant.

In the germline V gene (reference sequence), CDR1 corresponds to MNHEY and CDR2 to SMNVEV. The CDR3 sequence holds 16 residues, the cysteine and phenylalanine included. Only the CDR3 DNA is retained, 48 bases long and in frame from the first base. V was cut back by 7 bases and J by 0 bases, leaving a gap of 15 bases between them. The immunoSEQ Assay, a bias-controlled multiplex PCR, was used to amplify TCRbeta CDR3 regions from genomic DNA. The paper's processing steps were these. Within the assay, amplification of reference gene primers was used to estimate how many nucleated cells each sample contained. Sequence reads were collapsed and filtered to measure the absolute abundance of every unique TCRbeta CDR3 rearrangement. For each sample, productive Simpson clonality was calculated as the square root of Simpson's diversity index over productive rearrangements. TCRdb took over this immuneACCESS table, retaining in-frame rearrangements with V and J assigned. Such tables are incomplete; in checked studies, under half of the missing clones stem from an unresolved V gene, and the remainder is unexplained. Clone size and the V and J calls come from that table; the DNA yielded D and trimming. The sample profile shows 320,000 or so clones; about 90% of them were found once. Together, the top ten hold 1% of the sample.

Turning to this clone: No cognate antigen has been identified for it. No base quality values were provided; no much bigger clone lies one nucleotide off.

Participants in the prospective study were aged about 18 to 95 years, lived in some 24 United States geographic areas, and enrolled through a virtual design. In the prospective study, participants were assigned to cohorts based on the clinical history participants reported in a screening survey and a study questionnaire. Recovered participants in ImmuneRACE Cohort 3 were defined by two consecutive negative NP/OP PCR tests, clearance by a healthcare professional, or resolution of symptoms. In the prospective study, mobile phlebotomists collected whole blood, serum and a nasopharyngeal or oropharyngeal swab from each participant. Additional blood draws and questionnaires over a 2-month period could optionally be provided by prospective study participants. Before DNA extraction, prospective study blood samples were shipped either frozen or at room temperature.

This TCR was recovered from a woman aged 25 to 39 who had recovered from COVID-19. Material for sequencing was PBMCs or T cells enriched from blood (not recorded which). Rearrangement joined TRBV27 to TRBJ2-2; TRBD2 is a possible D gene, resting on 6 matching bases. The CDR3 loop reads CASKKTGLPNTGELFF. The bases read TGTGCCAGCAAAAAAACGGGACTCCCGAACACCGGGGAGCTGTTTTTT.